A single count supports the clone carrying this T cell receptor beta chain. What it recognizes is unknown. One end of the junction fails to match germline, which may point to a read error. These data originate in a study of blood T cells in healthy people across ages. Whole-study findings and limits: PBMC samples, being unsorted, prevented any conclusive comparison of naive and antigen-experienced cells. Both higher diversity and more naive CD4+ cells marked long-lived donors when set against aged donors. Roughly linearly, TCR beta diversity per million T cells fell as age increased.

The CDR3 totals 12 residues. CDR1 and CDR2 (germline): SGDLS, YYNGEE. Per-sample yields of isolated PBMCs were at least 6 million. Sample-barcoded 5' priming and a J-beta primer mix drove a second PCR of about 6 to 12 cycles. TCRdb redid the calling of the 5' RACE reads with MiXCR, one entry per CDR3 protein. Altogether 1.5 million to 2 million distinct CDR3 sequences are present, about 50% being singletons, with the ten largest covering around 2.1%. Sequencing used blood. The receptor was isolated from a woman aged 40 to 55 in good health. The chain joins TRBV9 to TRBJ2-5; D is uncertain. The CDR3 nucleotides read TGTGCCAGCAGCCGACCCCAAGGGACCCAGTACTTC. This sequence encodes CASSRPQGTQYF.